Listed here are 20 T cell receptor beta chains from one sample, sequenced in a study of T cells in Graves' hyperthyroidism and ophthalmopathy. Amplified TCR beta CDR3 regions derived from RNA transcripts. TCR CDR3 regions were first amplified by RT-PCR with HTBI primers. MiXCR, applied by TCRdb to the multiplex PCR reads, yields one record per CDR3 protein. This repertoire shows hundreds of thousands of distinct CDR3 sequences, 13% to 15% found once; its top ten account for roughly a fifth. Material: blood. Receptors originate from a woman aged 60-75 years with Graves' ophthalmopathy.

This clonotype has a count of ten or more. CDR3 amino acids: CASSEALREGTQYF. DNA of the CDR3: TGTGCCAGCAGTGAAGCGCTTCGAGAGGGCACGCAGTATTTT. The rearrangement links TRBV2 to TRBJ2-3; D is possibly TRBD2 (5 bases). Deletions cut 0 bases from V and 9 bases from J, with 13 bases between. There are 14 residues in the CDR3. Per germline, CDR1 SNHLY and CDR2 FYNNEI. The variable domain in full, completed from reference TRBV2 and TRBJ2-3, reads EPEVTQTPSHQVTQMGQEVILRCVPISNHLYFYWYRQILGQKVEFLVSFYNNEISEKSEIFDDQFSVERPDGSNFTLKIRSTKLEDSAMYFCASSEALREGTQYFGPGTRLTVL.

This clonotype was seen many times. V is TRBV6-5 and J is TRBJ2-1, with TRBD2 matching over 10 bases. Germline V gene lookup returns CDR1 MNHEY and CDR2 SVGAGI. CDR3 size: 17 residues. The V segment lost 0 bases and the J segment 3 bases; nucleotides outside the gene matches: 5. Here the CDR3 DNA reads TGTGCCAGCAGTTACTCCGCTAGCGGGAGTTTCTACAATGAGCAGTTCTTC. Translated, it gives CASSYSASGSFYNEQFF.

This clonotype appeared many times. The V and J genes are TRBV11-2 and TRBJ2-1; TRBD2 matches at 11 bases. The CDR3 contains 17 residues. Germline values: CDR1 SGHAT, CDR2 FQNNGV. V lost 4 bases to trimming and J lost 10 bases; unmatched junction nucleotides: 15. CDR3 sequence: CASSSPGLADPGREQFF. CDR3 DNA: TGTGCCAGCAGCTCCCCGGGACTAGCGGACCCGGGGCGGGAGCAGTTCTTC.

This chain uses TRBV3-1 with TRBJ2-1; 7 bases match TRBD2. This CDR3 has 18 residues. Germline V CDR1 and CDR2: LGHDT, YNNKEL (reference sequence). J gave up 8 bases and V 4 bases, and 20 bases lay outside the gene matches. DNA of the CDR3: TGTGCCAGCAGCCCAAGTTTTTTTCTAGCGGACAATAGCTATGAGCAGTTCTTC. This gives the protein CASSPSFFLADNSYEQFF.

The rearrangement joins TRBV7-3 to TRBJ2-1; 12 bases map to TRBD2. The CDR3 consists of 19 residues. Germline V gene data show CDR1 as SGHTA and CDR2 as FQGTGA. V gave up 4 bases and J gave up 0 bases; unmatched junction bases: 10. In DNA, the CDR3 is TGTGCCAGCAGCTCCCATCGGGCTAGCGGGAGGGGCTCCTACAATGAGCAGTTCTTC. Protein sequence: CASSSHRASGRGSYNEQFF.

The CDR3 region is CASSDRGPGIYEQYF. CDR3 coding DNA: TGTGCCAGCAGTGACAGGGGCCCAGGGATCTACGAGCAGTACTTC. The V call is TRBV28, the J call TRBJ2-7; the match to TRBD1 covers 8 bases. Germline CDR1 and CDR2: MDHEN and SYDVKM. There are 15 residues in the CDR3. V lost 5 bases, J lost 3 bases, and 9 bases stayed unmatched.

The chain carries TRBV28 and TRBJ1-4; 8 positions match TRBD1. CDR3 length: 15 amino acids. Per germline, CDR1 MDHEN and CDR2 SYDVKM. The V segment lost 9 bases and the J segment 0 bases; nucleotides outside the gene matches: 6. CDR3 loop: CASTGGGSTNEKLFF. The CDR3 nucleotides are TGTGCCAGTACAGGGGGAGGGTCAACTAATGAAAAACTGTTTTTT.

This clonotype was found many times. This rearrangement joins TRBV3-1 to TRBJ1-5; 7 nucleotides line up with TRBD1. This CDR3 region has 16 residues. V shed 0 bases and J 7 bases; nucleotides not matched to a gene: 9. Germline V gene lookup returns CDR1 LGHDT and CDR2 YNNKEL (reference sequence). CDR3 DNA sequence: TGTGCCAGCAGCCAAGAAGCAGGGGGTTTGGGCCAGCCCCAGCATTTT. Translation gives CASSQEAGGLGQPQHF. The whole variable domain, remainder taken from reference TRBV3-1 and TRBJ1-5, is DTAVSQTPKYLVTQMGNDKSIKCEQNLGHDTMYWYKQDSKKFLKIMFSYNNKELIINETVPNRFSPKSPDKAHLNLHINSLELGDSAVYFCASSQEAGGLGQPQHFGDGTRLSIL.

Ten or more counts support this clonotype. This chain links TRBV29-1 with TRBJ2-5; tentatively, D is TRBD2 (6 bases). This CDR3 region has 14 residues. Trimming removed 6 bases at V and 1 base at J, with 15 bases between. Germline V gene data show CDR1 as SQVTM and CDR2 as ANQGSEA. The DNA for the CDR3 is TGCAGCGTAAACAGCGGGCTCCTCCAAGAGACCCAGTACTTC. Its translation is CSVNSGLLQETQYF.

This clonotype turned up a few times. The V gene is TRBV9, the J gene TRBJ1-6; D unclear. The CDR3 is made up of 15 amino acids. Germline values: CDR1 SGDLS, CDR2 YYNGEE. V gave up 3 bases and J gave up 5 bases, with 12 bases separating them. The CDR3 DNA reads TGTGCCAGCAGCGCCAATACAGTCCATAATTCACCCCTCCACTTT. Amino acids: CASSANTVHNSPLHF. Based on the CDR3 plus reference TRBV9 and TRBJ1-6, the full variable domain is DSGVTQTPKHLITATGQRVTLRCSPRSGDLSVYWYQQSLDQGLQFLIQYYNGEERAKGNILERFSAQQFPDLHSELNLSSLELGDSALYFCASSANTVHNSPLHFGNGTRLTVT.

The chain couples TRBV5-1 to TRBJ1-1, with a weak D call TRBD1 (5 bases). This CDR3 is 15 amino acids long. Trimming shortened V by 4 bases and J by 3 bases, and 16 bases separated the two germline ends. The V gene's germline CDR1 is SGHRS and CDR2 YFSETQ. The CDR3, as DNA: TGCGCCAGCAGCGGGGGTCGGGGGTCCGACACTGAAGCTTTCTTT. Its translation is CASSGGRGSDTEAFF.

The sample holds many counts of this clonotype. The V gene is TRBV18, the J gene TRBJ2-7, with a weak D call TRBD2 (6 bases). CDR1 and CDR2 from the germline V gene are KGHSH and LQKENI. CDR3 length equals 18 residues. V was cut by 6 bases and J by 4 bases, with 28 bases left in between. The DNA for the CDR3 is TGTGCCAGCTCCCCAATCCCGGGACTTCCGGTCGACTTTTACGAGCAGTACTTC. Amino acids: CASSPIPGLPVDFYEQYF.

The rearrangement links TRBV20-1 to TRBJ2-3; 8 positions agree with TRBD2. CDR3 length: 18 residues. V lost 6 bases, J lost 5 bases, and 22 bases stayed unmatched. The V gene's germline CDR1 is DFQATT and CDR2 SNEGSKA (reference sequence). CDR3 nucleotides: TGCAGTGCACTTCCGGGACTAGTCCCCCCTTCCGGGAAAGATACGCAGTATTTT. This encodes CSALPGLVPPSGKDTQYF.

This chain connects TRBV5-1 to TRBJ1-5; the D gene is possibly TRBD1 (6 bases). This CDR3 has 19 amino acids. Trimming pared 4 bases from V and 0 bases from J, leaving 23 bases between. The germline CDR1 and CDR2 sequences are SGHRS and YFSETQ. CDR3 in amino acids: CASSLPASGGPYSNQPQHF. CDR3 nucleotide sequence: TGCGCCAGCAGCCTCCCTGCCTCCGGGGGGCCTTATAGCAATCAGCCCCAGCATTTT.

There are a few counts of this clonotype. CDR3: CASSIGAIGEQFF. The CDR3 region has the DNA TGTGCCAGTAGTATAGGGGCGATTGGTGAGCAGTTCTTC. The rearrangement uses TRBV19 and TRBJ2-1; D gene ambiguous. With 1 base removed from V and 9 bases from J, the gap between germline ends came to 10 bases. CDR3 length: 13 amino acids. Germline loops: CDR1 LNHDA, CDR2 SQIVND (reference sequence). Full variable domain (missing parts from reference TRBV19 and TRBJ2-1): DGGITQSPKYLFRKEGQNVTLSCEQNLNHDAMYWYRQDPGQGLRLIYYSQIVNDFQKGDIAEGYSVSREKKESFPLTVTSAQKNPTAFYLCASSIGAIGEQFFGPGTRLTVL.

This clonotype was picked up a small number of times. The genes are TRBV12-5 and TRBJ2-2; unclear D gene. Trimming cost V 8 bases and J 0 bases, with 7 bases left between them. Germline lookup yields CDR1 LGHNT and CDR2 FRNRAP. This CDR3 has 13 amino acids. The CDR3 loop is CASRLTNTGELFF. The CDR3 coding sequence is TGTGCTAGTCGGCTAACGAACACCGGGGAGCTGTTTTTT.

This clonotype was counted ten times or more. The chain uses TRBV20-1 and TRBJ2-3; D gene uncertain. CDR1 and CDR2 (germline): DFQATT, SNEGSKA (reference sequence). The CDR3 loop spans 14 amino acids. V lost 1 base and J 0 bases, leaving 8 bases between the germline ends. The CDR3 DNA reads TGCAGTGCTAGAGTCGTCGGGAGCACAGATACGCAGTATTTT. Translated: CSARVVGSTDTQYF.

The table lists this clonotype with many counts. The chain employs TRBV3-1 and TRBJ1-3; D gene ambiguous. The CDR3 runs 11 residues. Germline CDR1 and CDR2: LGHDT and YNNKEL (reference sequence). Trimming took off 4 bases at V and 4 bases at J, with 2 bases between the two ends. CDR3 loop: CASSRGNTIYF. CDR3 DNA: TGTGCCAGCAGCCGCGGAAACACCATATATTTT.

This clonotype has a count of ten or more. The rearrangement links TRBV20-1 to TRBJ2-1, with TRBD2 matching 10 bases. There are 15 residues in the CDR3. The germline V gene encodes CDR1 DFQATT and CDR2 SNEGSKA (reference sequence). V lost 2 bases and J lost 8; bases outside the gene matches: 9. CDR3 loop: CSARKPGLAMYEQFF. DNA of the CDR3: TGCAGTGCTAGAAAACCGGGACTAGCGATGTATGAGCAGTTCTTC.

This clonotype was detected ten times or more. The V call is TRBV28, the J call TRBJ2-1; D remains ambiguous. Trimming shortened V by 6 bases and J by 7 bases, and 13 bases separated the two germline ends. The V gene's germline CDR1 is MDHEN and CDR2 SYDVKM. The CDR3 consists of 13 residues. The CDR3: CASSPNERNEQFF. The CDR3 region has the DNA TGTGCCAGCAGCCCAAATGAAAGGAATGAGCAGTTCTTC.